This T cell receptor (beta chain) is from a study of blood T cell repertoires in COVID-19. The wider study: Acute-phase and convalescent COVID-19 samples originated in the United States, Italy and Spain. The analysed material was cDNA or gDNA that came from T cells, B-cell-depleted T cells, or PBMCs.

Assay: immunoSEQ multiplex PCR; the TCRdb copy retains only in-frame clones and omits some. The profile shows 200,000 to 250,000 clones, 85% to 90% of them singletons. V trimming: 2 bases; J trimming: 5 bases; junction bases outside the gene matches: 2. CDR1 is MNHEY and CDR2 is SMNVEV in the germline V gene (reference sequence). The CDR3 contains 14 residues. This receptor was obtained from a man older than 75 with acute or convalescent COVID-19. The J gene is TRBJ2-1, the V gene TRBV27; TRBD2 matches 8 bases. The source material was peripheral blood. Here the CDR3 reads CASSLAGGNNEQFF. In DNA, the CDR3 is TGTGCCAGCAGTTTAGCGGGAGGAAACAATGAGCAGTTCTTC.